What follows are 20 T cell receptor beta chains derived from one specimen sequenced in a study of blood T cell repertoires in COVID-19. Data came from immunoSEQ multiplex PCR; TCRdb stores just in-frame clones and leaves some out. There are 440,000 or so clones in the sample; about 89% occur only once, and about 1.6% lies in the top ten. The sequenced material came from peripheral blood. These receptors were collected from a woman aged 40 to 50 with COVID-19, enrolled during active disease.

CDR3 amino acids: CASSVGNMGQGADEQYF. In DNA, the CDR3 is TGTGCCAGCAGCGTAGGAAACATGGGACAGGGGGCGGACGAGCAGTACTTC. This chain links TRBV9 with TRBJ2-7; 12 nucleotides agree with TRBD1. The CDR3 is 17 residues long. With V trimmed by 0 bases and J by 5 bases, 9 bases remained unmatched. Germline CDR1 reads SGDLS; CDR2 reads YYNGEE.

This clone was seen a single time. As DNA, the CDR3 is TGTGCCAGCAGCTTAGTGGCAGGGGGGTACGAGCAGTACTTC. Amino acid sequence: CASSLVAGGYEQYF. V usage is TRBV7-3 and J usage is TRBJ2-7, with D maybe TRBD1 (7 bases). Per the germline V gene, CDR1 is SGHTA and CDR2 is FQGTGA. The V end was cut by 2 bases, the J end by 4 bases, with 12 bases between. The CDR3 length is 14 residues.

J is TRBJ2-2 and V is TRBV5-5; tentatively, D is TRBD1 (6 bases). The germline V and J ends were trimmed by 6 bases and 1 base, with 19 bases remaining between them. CDR3 size: 17 residues. The germline CDR1 and CDR2 sequences are SGHKS and YYEKEE (reference sequence). CDR3: CASTTFLGAGNTGELFF. The CDR3 bases are TGTGCCAGCACCACGTTTCTGGGGGCCGGGAACACCGGGGAGCTGTTTTTT.

The chain combines TRBV6-2 or TRBV6-3 with TRBJ1-1; 8 bases agree with TRBD1. The CDR3 runs 17 residues. The ends lost 1 base at V and 0 bases at J; junction bases unmatched: 7. CDR1 MNHEY and CDR2 SVGEGT come from the germline V gene. The DNA for the CDR3 is TGTGCCAGCAGTTACTGGGCAGGGGGCCTTTTGAACACTGAAGCTTTCTTT. As protein: CASSYWAGGLLNTEAFF.

This clone occurred a few times. The rearrangement joins TRBV6-5 to TRBJ2-3; D perhaps matches TRBD2 (5 bases). The CDR3 has 11 residues. Germline V gene data show CDR1 as MNHEY and CDR2 as SVGAGI. V lost 10 bases, J lost 3 bases, and 8 bases lay in between. The CDR3 reads CATRTTDTQYF. DNA of the CDR3: TGTGCCACCCGGACTACAGATACGCAGTATTTT.

This chain connects TRBV20-1 to TRBJ1-2; D unresolved. The germline CDR1 and CDR2 sequences are DFQATT and SNEGSKA (reference sequence). V was trimmed by 4 bases and J by 6 bases, leaving 9 bases between them. This CDR3 has 11 amino acids. CDR3 DNA: TGCAGTGCTAAGTCGGGAAATGGCTACACCTTC. Its protein is CSAKSGNGYTF.

The V and J genes are TRBV6-2 or TRBV6-3 and TRBJ2-7; no clear D. Trimming took 4 bases from V and 3 from J, leaving 4 bases between them. The CDR3 covers 11 residues. Per the germline V gene, CDR1 is MNHEY and CDR2 is SVGEGT. CDR3 sequence reads: CASSFSYEQYF. The CDR3 DNA is TGTGCCAGCAGTTTCAGCTACGAGCAGTACTTC.

This chain links TRBV18 with TRBJ1-1, with 7 bases lining up with TRBD1. J lost 3 bases, V lost 6 bases, and 4 bases had no gene match. The V gene's germline CDR1 is KGHSH and CDR2 LQKENI. The CDR3 is 13 amino acids. CDR3 DNA sequence: TGTGCCAGCTCCTCCGGGACAGACACTGAAGCTTTCTTT. Translation gives CASSSGTDTEAFF.

The chain is built from TRBV28 and TRBJ2-1; D ambiguous. Germline values: CDR1 MDHEN, CDR2 SYDVKM. Trimming cost V 10 bases and J 0 bases, with 10 bases left between them. This CDR3 is built from 13 residues. CDR3 sequence reads: CATQRSSYNEQFF. For the CDR3, the DNA is TGTGCCACCCAAAGGAGCTCCTACAATGAGCAGTTCTTC. The variable domain in full, with the rest retrieved from reference TRBV28 and TRBJ2-1, is DVKVTQSSRYLVKRTGEKVFLECVQDMDHENMFWYRQDPGLGLRLIYFSYDVKMKEKGDIPEGYSVSREKKERFSLILESASTNQTSMYLCATQRSSYNEQFFGPGTRLTVL.

This clone was picked up one time. The rearrangement uses TRBV9 and TRBJ1-2; unclear D gene. The V end lost 3 bases, the J end lost 8 bases, and 14 bases lay between the germline ends. The CDR3 totals 13 residues. Germline CDR1 SGDLS, CDR2 YYNGEE. The CDR3 loop is CASSAPGSDGYTF. The CDR3 DNA sequence: TGTGCCAGCAGCGCGCCGGGATCGGACGGCTACACCTTC.

This CDR3 reads CAISDREKLFF. In DNA form, the CDR3 reads TGTGCCATCAGCGACAGGGAGAAACTGTTTTTT. The rearrangement links TRBV10-3 to TRBJ1-4; 7 bases match TRBD1. The length of the CDR3 is 11 residues. From germline, CDR1 is ENHRY and CDR2 SYGVKD. V dropped 6 bases and J dropped 11; count of bases not matched to a gene: 3.

This clone was detected a few times. The chain uses TRBV7-6 and TRBJ1-4; 8 bases align to TRBD1. The CDR3 has 16 amino acids. Germline assignment: CDR1 SGHVS and CDR2 FNYEAQ. V was clipped by 4 bases and J by 7 bases; unmatched bases: 11. CDR3 in DNA: TGTGCCAGCAGCTCGACAGGGGACGCAAACGGTGAAAAACTGTTTTTT. Translated: CASSSTGDANGEKLFF.

In this sample, this clone turned up a few times. V usage is TRBV30 and J usage is TRBJ2-2, with D perhaps TRBD2 (5 bases). This CDR3 contains 14 residues. Trimming stripped 5 bases from V and 3 bases from J, with 13 bases between. CDR1 and CDR2 (germline): GTSNPN, SVGIG (reference sequence). The CDR3 is CAWEEDGDTGELFF. DNA for the CDR3: TGTGCCTGGGAAGAGGACGGGGACACCGGGGAGCTGTTTTTT.

This rearrangement joins TRBV7-9 to TRBJ2-5; 7 positions match TRBD2. The germline V gene encodes CDR1 SEHNR and CDR2 FQNEAQ (reference sequence). V was pared by 11 bases and J by 4 bases, with 7 bases of the junction left unmatched. The CDR3 spans 12 residues. The CDR3 bases are TGTGCCCTAGAGGCGGGAGCAGAGACCCAGTACTTC. This encodes CALEAGAETQYF.

This clone was seen once. The CDR3 is CASSFGQSPYGYTF. CDR3 nucleotide sequence: TGTGCCAGCAGCTTCGGACAGTCCCCTTATGGCTACACCTTC. The V and J genes are TRBV7-8 and TRBJ1-2, with a tentative D call TRBD1 (6 bases). There are 14 residues in the CDR3. The germline V gene has CDR1 SGHVS and CDR2 FQNEAQ. The germline V and J ends were trimmed by 3 bases and 5 bases, with 13 bases remaining between them.

The rearrangement uses TRBV7-8 and TRBJ1-1; TRBD1 might be the D (6 bases). The V gene's germline CDR1 is SGHVS and CDR2 FQNEAQ. V lost 5 bases and J 3 bases, leaving 13 bases between the germline ends. The CDR3 is 14 amino acids. The CDR3 region has the DNA TGTGCCAGCAGCCAAGCTACAGGGCACACTGAAGCTTTCTTT. Translated: CASSQATGHTEAFF.

On this clone itself: At one of its ends the junction is not consistent with the germline gene, which may arise from a read error. V is TRBV7-2 and J is TRBJ1-2; TRBD1 agrees at 8 bases. In germline, CDR1 is SGHTA, CDR2 FQGNSA. The CDR3 is made up of 17 amino acids. The CDR3 sequence: CASSLGGTGGNNYGYTF. Written as DNA, the CDR3 is TGTGCCAGCAGTTTAGGGGGGACAGGCGGTAATAACTATGGCTACACCTTC.

This clone was counted a single time. The chain recombines TRBV28 with TRBJ2-1; 9 bases are shared with TRBD1. The CDR3 is 15 amino acids. From germline, CDR1 is MDHEN and CDR2 SYDVKM. V was pared by 6 bases and J by 7 bases, with 10 bases of the junction left unmatched. The CDR3 DNA follows: TGTGCCAGCAGCATGGGGGGGACAGGGAGGAATGAGCAGTTCTTC. This sequence encodes CASSMGGTGRNEQFF.

This clone turned up a few times. V usage is TRBV9 and J usage is TRBJ1-1; maybe TRBD1 (6 bases). With 5 bases removed from V and 5 bases from J, the gap between germline ends came to 13 bases. Germline loops: CDR1 SGDLS, CDR2 YYNGEE. The CDR3 totals 13 residues. For the CDR3, the DNA is TGTGCCAGCAGGGGGCAACAGGGTACTGAAGCTTTCTTT. Translating gives CASRGQQGTEAFF.

The chain carries TRBV12-5 and TRBJ2-7, with D uncertain. Germline V CDR1 and CDR2: LGHNT, FRNRAP. Deletions cut 1 base from V and 3 bases from J, with 4 bases between. The CDR3 is made up of 12 amino acids. The CDR3 here is CASGLGHYEQYF. The CDR3 DNA follows: TGTGCTAGTGGTTTGGGTCACTACGAGCAGTACTTC.